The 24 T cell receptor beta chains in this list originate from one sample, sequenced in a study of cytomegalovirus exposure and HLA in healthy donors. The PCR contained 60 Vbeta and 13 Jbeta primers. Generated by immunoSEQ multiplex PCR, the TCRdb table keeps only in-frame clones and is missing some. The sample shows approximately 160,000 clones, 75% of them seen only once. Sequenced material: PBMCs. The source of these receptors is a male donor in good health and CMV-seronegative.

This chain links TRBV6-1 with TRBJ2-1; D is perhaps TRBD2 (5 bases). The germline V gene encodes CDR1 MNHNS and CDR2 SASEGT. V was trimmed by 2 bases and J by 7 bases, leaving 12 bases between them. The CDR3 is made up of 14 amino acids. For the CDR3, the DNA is TGTGCCAGCAGTGAAAGATGGGAGCCGAATGAGCAGTTCTTC. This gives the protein CASSERWEPNEQFF.

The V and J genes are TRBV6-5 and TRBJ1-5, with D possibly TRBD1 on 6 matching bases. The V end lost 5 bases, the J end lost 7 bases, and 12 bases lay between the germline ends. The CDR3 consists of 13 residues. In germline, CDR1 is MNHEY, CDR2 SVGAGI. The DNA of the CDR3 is TGTGCCAGCAGTACTCAGGGGCGGCAGCCCCAGCATTTT. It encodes CASSTQGRQPQHF.

The CDR3 DNA reads as TGTGCCAGCAGTATTGACAGGGACACAGATACGCAGTATTTT. Translation: CASSIDRDTDTQYF. The chain links TRBV6-1 to TRBJ2-3, with TRBD1 matching 7 bases. Losses at the gene ends were 5 bases for V and 2 bases for J; bases not matched to a gene: 4. Germline CDR1 and CDR2: MNHNS and SASEGT. The CDR3 has 14 amino acids.

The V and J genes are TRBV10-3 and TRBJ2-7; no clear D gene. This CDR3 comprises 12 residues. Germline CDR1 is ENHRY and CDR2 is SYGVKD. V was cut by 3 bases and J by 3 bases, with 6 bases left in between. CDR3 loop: CAISDVSYEQYF. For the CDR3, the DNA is TGTGCCATCAGTGATGTTAGCTACGAGCAGTACTTC.

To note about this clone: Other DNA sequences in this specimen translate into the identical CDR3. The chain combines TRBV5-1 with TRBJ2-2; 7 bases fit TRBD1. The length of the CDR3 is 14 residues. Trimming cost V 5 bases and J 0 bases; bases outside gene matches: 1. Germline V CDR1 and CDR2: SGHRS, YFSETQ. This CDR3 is CASSDRANTGELFF. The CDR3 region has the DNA TGCGCCAGCAGTGACAGGGCGAACACCGGGGAGCTGTTTTTT.

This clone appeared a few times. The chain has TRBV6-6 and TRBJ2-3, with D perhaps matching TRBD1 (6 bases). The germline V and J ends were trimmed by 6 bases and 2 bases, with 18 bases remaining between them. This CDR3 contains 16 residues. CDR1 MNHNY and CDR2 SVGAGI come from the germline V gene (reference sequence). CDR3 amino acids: CASRDSPLATTDTQYF. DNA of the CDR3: TGTGCCAGCAGGGACAGCCCCTTAGCGACCACAGATACGCAGTATTTT.

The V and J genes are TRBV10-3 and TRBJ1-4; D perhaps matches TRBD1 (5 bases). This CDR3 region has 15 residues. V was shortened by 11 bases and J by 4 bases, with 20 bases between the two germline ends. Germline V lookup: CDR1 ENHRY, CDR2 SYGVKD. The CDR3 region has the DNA TGTGCCTCCGGGGCGGCGGCGGGGGGTAATGAAAAACTGTTTTTT. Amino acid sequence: CASGAAAGGNEKLFF.

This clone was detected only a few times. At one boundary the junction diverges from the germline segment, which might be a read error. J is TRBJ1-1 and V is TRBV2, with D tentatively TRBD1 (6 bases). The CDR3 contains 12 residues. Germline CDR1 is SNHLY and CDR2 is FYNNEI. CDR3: CASSERGGFGLF. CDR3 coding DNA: TGTGCCAGCAGTGAAAGGGGGGGTTTCGGTCTCTTT.

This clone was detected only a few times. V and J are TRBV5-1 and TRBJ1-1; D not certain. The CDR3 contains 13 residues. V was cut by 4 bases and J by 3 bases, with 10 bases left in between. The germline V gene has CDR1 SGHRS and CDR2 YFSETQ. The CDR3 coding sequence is TGCGCCAGCAGCCTTCGAGCGGACACTGAAGCTTTCTTT. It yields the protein CASSLRADTEAFF.

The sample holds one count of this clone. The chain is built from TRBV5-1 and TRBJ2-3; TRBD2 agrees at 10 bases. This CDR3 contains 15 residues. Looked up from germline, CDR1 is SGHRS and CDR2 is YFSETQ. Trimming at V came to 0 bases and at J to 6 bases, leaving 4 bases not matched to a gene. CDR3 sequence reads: CASSLDGSGGDTQYF. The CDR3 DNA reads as TGCGCCAGCAGCTTGGACGGTAGCGGGGGGGATACGCAGTATTTT.

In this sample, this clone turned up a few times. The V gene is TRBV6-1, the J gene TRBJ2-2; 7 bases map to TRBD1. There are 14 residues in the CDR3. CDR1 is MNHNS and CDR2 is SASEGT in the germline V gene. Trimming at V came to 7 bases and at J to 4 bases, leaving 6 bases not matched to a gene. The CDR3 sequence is CASIFDRVTGELFF. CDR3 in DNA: TGTGCCAGCATATTCGACAGGGTCACCGGGGAGCTGTTTTTT.

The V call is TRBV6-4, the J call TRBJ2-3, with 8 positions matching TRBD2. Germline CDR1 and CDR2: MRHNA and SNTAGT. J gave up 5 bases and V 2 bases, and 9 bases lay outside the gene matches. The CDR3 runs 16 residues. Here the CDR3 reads CASSDTLGGAKDTQYF. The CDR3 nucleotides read TGTGCCAGCAGTGACACTCTCGGGGGGGCAAAAGATACGCAGTATTTT.

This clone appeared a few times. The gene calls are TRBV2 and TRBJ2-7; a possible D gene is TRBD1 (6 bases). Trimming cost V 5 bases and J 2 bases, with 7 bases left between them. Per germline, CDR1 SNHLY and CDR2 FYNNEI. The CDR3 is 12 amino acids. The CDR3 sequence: CASSHRAYEQYF. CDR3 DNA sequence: TGTGCCAGCAGTCACAGGGCCTACGAGCAGTACTTC.

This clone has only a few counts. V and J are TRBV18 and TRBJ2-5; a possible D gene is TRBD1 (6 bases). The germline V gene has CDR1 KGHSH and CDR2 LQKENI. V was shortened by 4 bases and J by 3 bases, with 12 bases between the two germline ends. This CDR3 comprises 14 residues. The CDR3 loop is CASSLSSGEETQYF. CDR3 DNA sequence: TGTGCCAGCTCACTGTCCTCAGGGGAAGAGACCCAGTACTTC.

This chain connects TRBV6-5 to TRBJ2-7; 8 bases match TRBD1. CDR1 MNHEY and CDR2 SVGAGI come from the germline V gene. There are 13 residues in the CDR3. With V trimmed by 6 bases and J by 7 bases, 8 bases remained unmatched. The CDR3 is CASSQGAGREQYF. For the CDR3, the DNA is TGTGCCAGCAGCCAGGGGGCCGGACGAGAGCAGTACTTC.

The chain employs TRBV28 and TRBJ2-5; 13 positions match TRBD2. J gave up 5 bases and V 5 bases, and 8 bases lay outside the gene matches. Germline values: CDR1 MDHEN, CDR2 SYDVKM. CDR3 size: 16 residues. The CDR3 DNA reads TGTGCCAGCAGTCCGGGACTAGCGGGATCATCCGAGACCCAGTACTTC. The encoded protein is CASSPGLAGSSETQYF.

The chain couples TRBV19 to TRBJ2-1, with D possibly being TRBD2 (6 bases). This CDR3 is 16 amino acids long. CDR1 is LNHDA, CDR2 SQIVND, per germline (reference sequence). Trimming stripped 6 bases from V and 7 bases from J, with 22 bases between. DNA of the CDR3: TGTGCCAGTAGCCGATCCCCCGGGAGAGGTTGGAATGAGCAGTTCTTC. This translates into CASSRSPGRGWNEQFF. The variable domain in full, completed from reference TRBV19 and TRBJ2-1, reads DGGITQSPKYLFRKEGQNVTLSCEQNLNHDAMYWYRQDPGQGLRLIYYSQIVNDFQKGDIAEGYSVSREKKESFPLTVTSAQKNPTAFYLCASSRSPGRGWNEQFFGPGTRLTVL.

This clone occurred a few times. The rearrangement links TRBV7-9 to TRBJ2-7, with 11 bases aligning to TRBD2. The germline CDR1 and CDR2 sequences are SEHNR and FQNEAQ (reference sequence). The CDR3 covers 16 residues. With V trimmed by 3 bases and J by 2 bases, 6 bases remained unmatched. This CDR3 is CASSFGLAGGTYEQYF. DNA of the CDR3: TGTGCCAGCAGCTTTGGGCTAGCGGGAGGAACCTACGAGCAGTACTTC.

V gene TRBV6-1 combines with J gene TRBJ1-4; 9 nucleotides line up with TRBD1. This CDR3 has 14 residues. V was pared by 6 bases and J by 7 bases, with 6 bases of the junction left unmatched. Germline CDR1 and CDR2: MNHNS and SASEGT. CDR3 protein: CASSFPGQGEKLFF. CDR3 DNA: TGTGCCAGCAGCTTTCCGGGACAGGGTGAAAAACTGTTTTTT.

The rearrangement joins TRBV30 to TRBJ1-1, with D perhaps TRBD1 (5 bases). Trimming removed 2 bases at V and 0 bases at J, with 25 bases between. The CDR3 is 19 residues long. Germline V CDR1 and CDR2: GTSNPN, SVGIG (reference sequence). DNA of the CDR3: TGTGCCTGGAGTTCTTACCTTGGACACCTAGGAAGCATGAACACTGAAGCTTTCTTT. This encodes CAWSSYLGHLGSMNTEAFF.

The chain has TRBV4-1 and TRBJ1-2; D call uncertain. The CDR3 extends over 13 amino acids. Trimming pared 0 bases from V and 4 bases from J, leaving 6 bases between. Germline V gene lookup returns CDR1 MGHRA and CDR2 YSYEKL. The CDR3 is CASSQDPFYGYTF. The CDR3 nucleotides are TGCGCCAGCAGCCAAGATCCCTTCTATGGCTACACCTTC.

This chain's CDR3 is CASRNRGRIAEQYF. For the CDR3, the DNA is TGCGCCAGCAGGAACAGGGGGCGAATCGCCGAGCAGTACTTC. The chain uses TRBV5-1 and TRBJ2-7, with 9 bases matching TRBD1. Germline V CDR1 and CDR2: SGHRS, YFSETQ. The length of the CDR3 is 14 residues. Trimming at V came to 5 bases and at J to 6 bases, leaving 9 bases not matched to a gene.

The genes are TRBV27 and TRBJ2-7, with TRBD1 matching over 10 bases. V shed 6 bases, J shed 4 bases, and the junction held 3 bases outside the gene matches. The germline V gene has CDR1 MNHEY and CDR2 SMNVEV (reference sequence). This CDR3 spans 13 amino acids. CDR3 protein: CASRRTGGYEQYF. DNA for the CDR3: TGTGCCAGCAGACGGACAGGGGGGTACGAGCAGTACTTC.

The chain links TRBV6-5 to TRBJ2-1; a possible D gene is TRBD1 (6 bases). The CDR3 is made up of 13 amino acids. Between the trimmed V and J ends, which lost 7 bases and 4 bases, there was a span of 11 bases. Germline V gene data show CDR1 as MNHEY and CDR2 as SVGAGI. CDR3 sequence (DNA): TGTGCCAGCACGGGGACATCGTACAATGAGCAGTTCTTC. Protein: CASTGTSYNEQFF.